The source of this T cell receptor beta chain is a study of T cell responses to AZD1222 COVID-19 vaccine. Germline V CDR1 and CDR2: LNHNV, YYDKDF (reference sequence). Trimming removed 2 bases from V and 3 bases from J; junction bases left unmatched: 3. The CDR3 consists of 14 residues. Study results and caveats: Researchers took repertoire samples only after the peak T cell response had come. Baseline serology detected seropositivity in only 5 to 7 AZD1222 recipients. Spike-specific TCR breadth and depth rose after two AZD1222 doses.

Measured with immunoSEQ multiplex PCR; TCRdb has only the in-frame clones, and not every one. The repertoire consists of about 97,000 clones, with 85% to 90% occurring once and the leading ten covering just under 7.5%. On this clone itself: Its target is not known.

The sequences come from peripheral blood, collected on day 0 of AZD1222 vaccination. The receptor's source is an adult in good health. This rearrangement joins TRBV15 to TRBJ1-2, with 7 bases identical to TRBD1. The DNA for the CDR3 is TGTGCCACCAGCAGATTCGGGACAGACTATGGCTACACCTTC. Amino acids: CATSRFGTDYGYTF.